This T cell receptor (beta chain) originates from a study of T cell clonotyping in hematopoietic cell transplantation. The V and J ends lost 7 bases and 0 bases respectively, with 3 bases between them. Germline V lookup: CDR1 SGHRS, CDR2 YFSETQ. This CDR3 comprises 11 residues. Method: immunoSEQ multiplex PCR; TCRdb's copy keeps in-frame clones and lacks some. The table has about 4,500 clones, roughly 84% seen once. The table lists this clone with a few counts. Its antigen is not known. General observations from the study: Cells were unsorted, so CD4 and CD8 contributions were not separated. Graft donor and pretransplant recipient Inverse Simpson Index values predicted broader posttransplant TCR diversity. After transplant, recipient diversity fell while pathologically expanded clonotypes grew through day 180. Few recipient clonotypes overlapped donors; over 97% were de novo at given depth.

The chain has TRBV5-1 and TRBJ2-3; D remains ambiguous. The source of this sequence is a male patient between 55 and 70 years old who had an allogeneic stem cell transplant from an unrelated donor, so T cells may come from the graft donor. Some clones in this sample may be carry-over from other donors' samples. This sample comprised peripheral blood mononuclear cells, obtained 180 days after allogeneic stem cell transplant. The CDR3: CASRSTDTQYF. As DNA, the CDR3 is TGCGCCAGCCGGAGCACAGATACGCAGTATTTT.